This T cell receptor (beta chain) was obtained from a study of Tregs in tolerant kidney transplant recipients. This CDR3 contains 17 residues. Sequencing was performed with immunoSEQ multiplex PCR; in TCRdb, only in-frame clones are kept and a portion is missing. Among roughly 68,000 clones listed, about four fifths were seen once. Sequencing was carried out using CD4+ T cells from blood. This TCR derives from a human donor in good health. This chain uses TRBV21-1 with TRBJ2-7; the DNA was not used to check the table's D call, TRBD2. TRBV21-1 represents a pseudogene. CDR3 in amino acids: CASSGLGTSGVSYEQYF. DNA of the CDR3: TGTGCCAGCAGCGGCCTGGGGACTAGCGGAGTTTCCTACGAGCAGTACTTC.